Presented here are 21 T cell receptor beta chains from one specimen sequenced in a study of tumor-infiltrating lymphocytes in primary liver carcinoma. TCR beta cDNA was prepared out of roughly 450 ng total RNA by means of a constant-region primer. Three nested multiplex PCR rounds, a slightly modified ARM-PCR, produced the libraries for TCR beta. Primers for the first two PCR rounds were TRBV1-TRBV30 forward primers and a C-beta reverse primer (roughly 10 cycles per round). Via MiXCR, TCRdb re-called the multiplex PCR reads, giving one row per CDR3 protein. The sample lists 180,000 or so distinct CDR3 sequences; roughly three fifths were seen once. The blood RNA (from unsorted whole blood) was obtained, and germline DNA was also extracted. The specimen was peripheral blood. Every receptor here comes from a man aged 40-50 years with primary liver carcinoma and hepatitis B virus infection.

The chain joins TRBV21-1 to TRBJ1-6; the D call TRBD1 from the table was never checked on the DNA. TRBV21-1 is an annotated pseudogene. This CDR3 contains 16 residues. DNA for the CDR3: TGTGCCAGCAGGAACCTTGTCCAGGCTAGTAATTCACCCCCCCACTTT. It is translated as CASRNLVQASNSPPHF.

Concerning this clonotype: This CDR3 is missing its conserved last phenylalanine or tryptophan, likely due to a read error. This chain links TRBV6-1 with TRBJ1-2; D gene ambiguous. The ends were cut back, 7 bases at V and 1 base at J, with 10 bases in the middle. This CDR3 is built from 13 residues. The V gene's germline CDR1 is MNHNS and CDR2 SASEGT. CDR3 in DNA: TGTGCCAGCATCGTGCTAAATAACTATGGCTACACCTTG. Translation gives CASIVLNNYGYTL.

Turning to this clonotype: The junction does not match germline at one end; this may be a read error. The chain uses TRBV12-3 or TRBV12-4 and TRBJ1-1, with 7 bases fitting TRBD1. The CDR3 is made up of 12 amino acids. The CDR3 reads CVSSQGGYAAFF. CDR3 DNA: TGTGTCAGCAGTCAGGGGGGATATGCAGCTTTCTTT.

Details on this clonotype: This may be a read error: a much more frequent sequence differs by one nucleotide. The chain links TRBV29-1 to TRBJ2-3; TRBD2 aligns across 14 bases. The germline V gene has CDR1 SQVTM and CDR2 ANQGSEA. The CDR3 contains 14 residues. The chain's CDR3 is CGARLAGGRDTQYF. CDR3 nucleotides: TGCGGCGCCCGACTAGCGGGAGGGAGGGATACGCAGTATTTT.

The CDR3 nucleotides are TGCAGCGTTGACGATGGCAGGGGTGGCACAGATACGCAGTATTTT. Its translation is CSVDDGRGGTDTQYF. The chain has TRBV29-1 and TRBJ2-3; maybe TRBD1 (6 bases). CDR3 length equals 15 residues. Deletions cut 3 bases from V and 1 base from J, with 14 bases between. CDR1 and CDR2 from the germline V gene are SQVTM and ANQGSEA.

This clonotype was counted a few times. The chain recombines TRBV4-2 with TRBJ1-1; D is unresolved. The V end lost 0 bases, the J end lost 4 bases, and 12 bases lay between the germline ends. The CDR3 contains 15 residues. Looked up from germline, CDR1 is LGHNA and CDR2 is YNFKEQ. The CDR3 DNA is TGTGCCAGCAGCCAAGACGGGCGGGCGAGCACTGAAGCTTTCTTT. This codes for CASSQDGRASTEAFF.

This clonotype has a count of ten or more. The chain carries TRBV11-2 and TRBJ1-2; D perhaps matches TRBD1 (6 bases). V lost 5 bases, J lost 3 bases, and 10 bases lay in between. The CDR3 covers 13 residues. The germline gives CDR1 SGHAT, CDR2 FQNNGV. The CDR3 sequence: CASSRQADYGYTF. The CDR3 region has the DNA TGTGCCAGCAGCCGACAGGCCGACTATGGCTACACCTTC.

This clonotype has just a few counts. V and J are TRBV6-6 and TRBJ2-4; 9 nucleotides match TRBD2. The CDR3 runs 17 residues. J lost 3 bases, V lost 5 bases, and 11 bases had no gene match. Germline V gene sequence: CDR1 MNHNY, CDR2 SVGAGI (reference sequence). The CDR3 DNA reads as TGTGCCAGCAGTCCCCGGGGGAAGCGGGAGGACAAAAACATTCAGTACTTC. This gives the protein CASSPRGKREDKNIQYF.

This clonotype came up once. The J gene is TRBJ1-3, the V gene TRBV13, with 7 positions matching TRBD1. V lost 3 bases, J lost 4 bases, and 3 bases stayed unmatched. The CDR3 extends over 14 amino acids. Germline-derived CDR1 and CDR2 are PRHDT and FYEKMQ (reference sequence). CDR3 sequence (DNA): TGTGCCAGCAGCTTCAGGGGGAGAGGAAACACCATATATTTT. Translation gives CASSFRGRGNTIYF.

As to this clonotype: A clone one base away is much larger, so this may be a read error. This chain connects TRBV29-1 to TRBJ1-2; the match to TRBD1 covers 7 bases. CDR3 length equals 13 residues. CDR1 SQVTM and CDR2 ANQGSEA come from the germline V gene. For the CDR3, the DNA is TGCAACGCCCTAATGACAGGGAACTATGGCTACACCTTC. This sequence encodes CNALMTGNYGYTF.

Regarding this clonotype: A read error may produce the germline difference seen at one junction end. For the CDR3, the DNA is TGTGCCAGCAGCATAGTTGGAGGAGGGAGAACCTACGAGCAGTGCTTC. Translated, it gives CASSIVGGGRTYEQCF. The chain carries TRBV11-2 and TRBJ2-7; weak D call: TRBD2 (6 bases). Germline-derived CDR1 and CDR2 are SGHAT and FQNNGV. CDR3 length: 16 residues.

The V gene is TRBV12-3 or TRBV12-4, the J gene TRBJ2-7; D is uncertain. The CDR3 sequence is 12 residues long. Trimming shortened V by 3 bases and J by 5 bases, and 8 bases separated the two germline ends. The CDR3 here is CASSFGGNEQYF. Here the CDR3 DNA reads TGTGCCAGCAGTTTTGGTGGGAACGAGCAGTACTTC.

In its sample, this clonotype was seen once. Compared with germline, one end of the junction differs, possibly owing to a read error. The CDR3 DNA sequence: TGTGCCAGCAGTTCGACTAGCGGGCGCAATGAGCAGTTATTC. This encodes CASSSTSGRNEQLF. V usage is TRBV6-6 and J usage is TRBJ2-1, with TRBD2 matching over 10 bases. The CDR3 is 14 residues long. The germline V gene encodes CDR1 MNHNY and CDR2 SVGAGI (reference sequence).

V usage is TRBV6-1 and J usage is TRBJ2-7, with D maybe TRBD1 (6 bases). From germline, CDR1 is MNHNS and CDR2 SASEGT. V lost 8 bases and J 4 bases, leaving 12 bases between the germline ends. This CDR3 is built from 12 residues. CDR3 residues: CASGRTAYEQYF. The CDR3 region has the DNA TGTGCCAGCGGCAGGACAGCGTACGAGCAGTACTTC.

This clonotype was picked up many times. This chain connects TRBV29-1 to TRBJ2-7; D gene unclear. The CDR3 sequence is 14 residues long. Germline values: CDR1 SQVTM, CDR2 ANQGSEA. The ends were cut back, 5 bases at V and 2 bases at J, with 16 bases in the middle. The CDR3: CSVQTSFRTYEQYF. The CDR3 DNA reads TGCAGCGTTCAGACGAGCTTCCGGACCTACGAGCAGTACTTC.

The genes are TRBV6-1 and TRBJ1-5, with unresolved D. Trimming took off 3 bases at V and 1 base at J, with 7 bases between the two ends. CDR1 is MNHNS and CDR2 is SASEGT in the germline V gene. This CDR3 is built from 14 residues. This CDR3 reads CASSDRRSNQPQHF. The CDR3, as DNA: TGTGCCAGCAGTGATCGCCGGAGCAATCAGCCCCAGCATTTT.

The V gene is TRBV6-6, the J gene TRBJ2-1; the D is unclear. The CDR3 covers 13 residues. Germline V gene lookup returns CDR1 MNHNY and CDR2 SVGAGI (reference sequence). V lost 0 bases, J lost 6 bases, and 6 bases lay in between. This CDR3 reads CASSYSTVNEQFF. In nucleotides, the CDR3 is TGTGCCAGCAGTTACTCGACGGTCAATGAGCAGTTCTTC.

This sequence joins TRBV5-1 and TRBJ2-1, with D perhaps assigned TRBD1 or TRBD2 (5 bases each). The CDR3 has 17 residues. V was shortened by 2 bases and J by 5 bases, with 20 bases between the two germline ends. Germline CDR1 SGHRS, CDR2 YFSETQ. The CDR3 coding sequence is TGCGCCAGCAGCTTTTCCCCTGGGGGAGTGGGAGACAATGAGCAGTTCTTC. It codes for CASSFSPGGVGDNEQFF.

CDR3 protein: CASSFTSINQPQHF. As DNA, the CDR3 is TGTGCCAGCAGTTTCACCTCCATAAATCAGCCCCAGCATTTT. The genes are TRBV12-3 or TRBV12-4 and TRBJ1-5; D remains ambiguous. The V end was cut by 3 bases, the J end by 4 bases, with 10 bases between. The CDR3 has 14 residues.

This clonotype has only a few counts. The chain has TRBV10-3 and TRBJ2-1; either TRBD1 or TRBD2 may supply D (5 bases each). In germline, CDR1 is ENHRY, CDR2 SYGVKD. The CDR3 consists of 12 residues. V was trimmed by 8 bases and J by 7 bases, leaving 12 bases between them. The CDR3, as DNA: TGTGCCATCGGGACCGGCAAGAATGAGCAGTTCTTC. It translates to CAIGTGKNEQFF.

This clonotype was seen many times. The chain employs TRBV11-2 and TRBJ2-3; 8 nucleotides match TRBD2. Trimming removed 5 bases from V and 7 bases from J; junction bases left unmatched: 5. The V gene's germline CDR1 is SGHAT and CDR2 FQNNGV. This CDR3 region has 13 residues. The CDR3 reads CASSIAGPNTQYF. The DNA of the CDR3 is TGTGCCAGCAGCATAGCGGGACCCAATACGCAGTATTTT.